Each of the 32 T cell receptor beta chains below was sequenced from the same sample in a study of blood T cell repertoires in COVID-19. Clones were sequenced by immunoSEQ multiplex PCR, and TCRdb holds only the in-frame ones, with some missing. Among about 280,000 clones listed, approximately 85% were seen once. The sequencing sample was made of peripheral blood. The receptors shown here come from a man between 45 and 60 years old with active or convalescent COVID-19.

This CDR3 is CASSWTGEAQYF. CDR3 nucleotides: TGTGCCAGCAGCTGGACAGGGGAGGCCCAGTACTTC. The chain uses TRBV5-5 and TRBJ2-5, with 9 bases matching TRBD1. Germline trimming cut 3 bases from V and 9 bases from J; bases unmatched to any gene: 3. The germline V gene has CDR1 SGHKS and CDR2 YYEKEE (reference sequence). The CDR3 consists of 12 residues.

This clone has just one count. V is TRBV30 and J is TRBJ1-4; D perhaps matches TRBD1 (6 bases). Trimming cost V 4 bases and J 7 bases, with 16 bases left between them. From germline, CDR1 is GTSNPN and CDR2 SVGIG (reference sequence). The CDR3 loop spans 14 amino acids. The CDR3 sequence is CAWTGTGWGEKLFF. The CDR3 coding sequence is TGTGCCTGGACAGGAACAGGGTGGGGTGAAAAACTGTTTTTT.

In this sample, this clone turned up once. V and J are TRBV18 and TRBJ1-2; D not resolved. Germline CDR1 KGHSH, CDR2 LQKENI. V shed 0 bases and J shed 2 bases, with 7 bases lying between them. The CDR3 extends over 14 amino acids. CDR3 sequence reads: CASSPPLQNYGYTF. The DNA for the CDR3 is TGTGCCAGCTCACCACCGCTCCAGAACTATGGCTACACCTTC.

The V and J genes are TRBV5-6 and TRBJ1-6; 9 bases are shared with TRBD1. Germline lookup yields CDR1 SGHDT and CDR2 YYEEEE. This CDR3 is built from 15 residues. V was pared by 3 bases and J by 7 bases, with 5 bases of the junction left unmatched. The CDR3 protein is CASSYGDRGNSPLHF. Written as DNA, the CDR3 is TGTGCCAGCAGCTACGGAGACAGGGGGAATTCACCCCTCCACTTT.

CDR3 sequence reads: CASSRTSGSTGELFF. The CDR3 coding sequence is TGTGCCAGCAGCCGAACTAGCGGGAGTACCGGGGAGCTGTTTTTT. V and J are TRBV14 and TRBJ2-2; TRBD2 matches at 11 bases. Germline V gene sequence: CDR1 SGHDN, CDR2 FVKESK. V was pared by 4 bases and J by 5 bases, with 3 bases of the junction left unmatched. The CDR3 is 15 amino acids.

The sample holds one count of this clone. The gene calls are TRBV5-6 and TRBJ2-2; 7 bases line up with TRBD2. V lost 2 bases to trimming and J lost 3 bases; unmatched junction nucleotides: 10. The CDR3 sequence is 17 residues long. Germline CDR1 reads SGHDT; CDR2 reads YYEEEE. The CDR3 region is CASSFGGGSWDTGELFF. CDR3 in DNA: TGTGCCAGCAGCTTCGGTGGCGGGAGCTGGGACACCGGGGAGCTGTTTTTT.

J is TRBJ2-3 and V is TRBV3-1 (or the pseudogene TRBV3-2); weak D call: TRBD2 (5 bases). V was cut by 4 bases and J by 0 bases, with 14 bases left in between. Germline assignment: CDR1 LGHDT and CDR2 YNNKEL (reference sequence). The CDR3 consists of 16 residues. The CDR3 DNA reads TGTGCCAGCAGCCCCGGAGGTCATTATAGCACAGATACGCAGTATTTT. Translating it yields CASSPGGHYSTDTQYF.

CDR3 coding DNA: TGTGCCAGCAGCCCGGGACAGGTCCGGGGCTCCTACGAGCAGTACTTC. Translation: CASSPGQVRGSYEQYF. The J gene is TRBJ2-7, the V gene TRBV16; 8 nucleotides line up with TRBD1. Germline V gene data show CDR1 as KGHSY and CDR2 as FQNENV. The ends lost 4 bases at V and 0 bases at J; junction bases unmatched: 8. The CDR3 is 16 amino acids.

This sequence joins TRBV7-9 and TRBJ2-5, with a weak D call TRBD2 (6 bases). Germline loops: CDR1 SEHNR, CDR2 FQNEAQ (reference sequence). This CDR3 comprises 15 residues. The V and J ends lost 3 bases and 5 bases respectively, with 16 bases between them. DNA of the CDR3: TGTGCCAGCAGCTTTAGCTCCGGGGGAATGGAGACCCAGTACTTC. It translates to CASSFSSGGMETQYF.

The chain uses TRBV9 and TRBJ2-3, with 7 bases aligning to TRBD2. Germline values: CDR1 SGDLS, CDR2 YYNGEE. This CDR3 comprises 16 residues. V lost 1 base, J lost 3 bases, and 8 bases stayed unmatched. The CDR3 nucleotides read TGTGCCAGCAGCGTACATCCGACTAGCCGGACAGATACGCAGTATTTT. This translates into CASSVHPTSRTDTQYF.

This chain uses TRBV7-9 with TRBJ2-3, with D hard to call. The V end lost 3 bases, the J end lost 4 bases, and 11 bases lay between the germline ends. CDR1 is SEHNR and CDR2 is FQNEAQ in the germline V gene (reference sequence). The CDR3 covers 14 residues. Here the CDR3 reads CASSLGLPSDTQYF. CDR3 nucleotides: TGTGCCAGCAGCTTGGGCCTTCCCTCAGATACGCAGTATTTT.

The rearrangement joins TRBV5-6 to TRBJ2-4, with D perhaps matching TRBD1 (6 bases). This CDR3 region has 17 residues. The V end lost 0 bases, the J end lost 1 base, and 14 bases lay between the germline ends. Germline V gives CDR1 SGHDT, CDR2 YYEEEE. CDR3: CASSLVRGFGAKNIQYF. CDR3 nucleotides: TGTGCCAGCAGCTTGGTGAGGGGGTTCGGGGCCAAAAACATTCAGTACTTC.

The chain joins TRBV29-1 to TRBJ1-1, with D perhaps matching TRBD1 (5 bases). The V end was cut by 3 bases, the J end by 7 bases, with 12 bases between. The V gene's germline CDR1 is SQVTM and CDR2 ANQGSEA. The CDR3 runs 12 residues. CDR3 amino acids: CSVEQVGLEAFF. DNA of the CDR3: TGCAGCGTTGAGCAGGTGGGGCTTGAAGCTTTCTTT.

The V and J genes are TRBV15 and TRBJ2-1; 7 bases match TRBD1. Trimming cost V 1 base and J 9 bases; bases outside gene matches: 9. The germline CDR1 and CDR2 sequences are LNHNV and YYDKDF (reference sequence). The CDR3 totals 15 residues. CDR3 in amino acids: CATSRGQGDQGEQFF. DNA of the CDR3: TGTGCCACCAGCAGAGGGCAGGGGGATCAGGGTGAGCAGTTCTTC.

This clone showed up just a few times. V and J are TRBV6-5 and TRBJ2-5; 8 bases map to TRBD2. Germline V gene sequence: CDR1 MNHEY, CDR2 SVGAGI. V shed 8 bases and J 5 bases; nucleotides not matched to a gene: 7. CDR3 length equals 13 residues. The CDR3 loop reads CASSGSGTETQYF. In DNA form, the CDR3 reads TGTGCCAGCTCGGGTAGCGGGACGGAGACCCAGTACTTC.

The V gene is TRBV7-8, the J gene TRBJ1-3; tentatively, D is TRBD1 (6 bases). CDR3 length: 17 amino acids. Trimming pared 5 bases from V and 3 bases from J, leaving 20 bases between. The germline V gene has CDR1 SGHVS and CDR2 FQNEAQ. As DNA, the CDR3 is TGTGCCAGCAGCCCTAGAGGGGGGGAGGGAAGTGGAAACACCATATATTTT. Its protein is CASSPRGGEGSGNTIYF.

This chain links TRBV30 with TRBJ1-5, with 7 bases matching TRBD1. This CDR3 comprises 15 residues. V shed 2 bases and J 0 bases; nucleotides not matched to a gene: 4. Germline V gives CDR1 GTSNPN, CDR2 SVGIG (reference sequence). The CDR3 region has the DNA TGTGCCTGGAGTACAGGGGCTATTAGCAATCAGCCCCAGCATTTT. This translates into CAWSTGAISNQPQHF.

This clone was counted only a few times. The rearrangement uses TRBV11-1 and TRBJ2-1; 7 nucleotides line up with TRBD2. V lost 5 bases to trimming and J lost 5 bases; unmatched junction nucleotides: 9. From germline, CDR1 is SGHAT and CDR2 FQDESV (reference sequence). This CDR3 has 15 amino acids. Here the CDR3 reads CASSPGHGTNNEQFF. The DNA for the CDR3 is TGTGCCAGCAGCCCCGGACACGGGACTAACAATGAGCAGTTCTTC.

The genes are TRBV7-3 and TRBJ2-2, with unresolved D. Per germline, CDR1 SGHTA and CDR2 FQGTGA. CDR3 size: 12 residues. V lost 3 bases and J lost 6, with 5 bases in between. This CDR3 is CASSLYSGELFF. CDR3 in DNA: TGTGCCAGCAGCTTGTACTCCGGGGAGCTGTTTTTT.

Here the CDR3 DNA reads TGTGCCAGCAGTCCGGGACAGGGATGGGTTTTCACAGATACGCAGTATTTT. Protein sequence: CASSPGQGWVFTDTQYF. The chain has TRBV6-2 or TRBV6-3 and TRBJ2-3, with 9 bases matching TRBD1. CDR3 length: 17 residues. Germline V gives CDR1 MNHEY, CDR2 SVGEGT. Trimming cost V 5 bases and J 2 bases; bases outside gene matches: 11.

The CDR3 nucleotides are TGTGCCAGCGCCCAAAACCAGGGCGGCAATCAGCCCCAGCATTTT. Translated, it gives CASAQNQGGNQPQHF. This chain joins TRBV10-3 and TRBJ1-5; a possible D gene is TRBD1 (5 bases). CDR3 length: 15 residues. Per germline, CDR1 ENHRY and CDR2 SYGVKD. V lost 10 bases, J lost 2 bases, and 18 bases lay in between.

V is TRBV5-4 and J is TRBJ2-3; tentatively, D is TRBD2 (6 bases). Germline CDR1 SGHNT, CDR2 YYREEE (reference sequence). The CDR3 runs to 14 residues. V was shortened by 1 base and J by 5 bases, with 11 bases between the two germline ends. The CDR3 sequence: CASSLYQAGDTQYF. The DNA of the CDR3 is TGTGCCAGCAGCTTGTACCAAGCGGGAGATACGCAGTATTTT. Full variable domain (remainder filled in from reference TRBV5-4 and TRBJ2-3): ETGVTQSPTHLIKTRGQQVTLRCSSQSGHNTVSWYQQALGQGPQFIFQYYREEENGRGNFPPRFSGLQFPNYSSELNVNALELDDSALYLCASSLYQAGDTQYFGPGTRLTVL.

A note on this clone: This sample also contains other DNA sequences that code for the same CDR3. The chain uses TRBV5-1 and TRBJ2-7, with D tentatively TRBD1 (6 bases). Germline CDR1 reads SGHRS; CDR2 reads YFSETQ. CDR3 size: 14 residues. V lost 4 bases and J 0 bases, leaving 11 bases between the germline ends. In DNA, the CDR3 is TGCGCCAGCAGCCTGGGACAAAACTCCTACGAGCAGTACTTC. It translates to CASSLGQNSYEQYF.

The chain is built from TRBV7-9 and TRBJ2-2, with D perhaps TRBD1 (6 bases). The CDR3 covers 15 residues. Per germline, CDR1 SEHNR and CDR2 FQNEAQ (reference sequence). V was trimmed by 5 bases and J by 0 bases, leaving 10 bases between them. The CDR3 nucleotides read TGTGCCAGCAGCCGGACAGATACGAACACCGGGGAGCTGTTTTTT. It is translated as CASSRTDTNTGELFF.

V and J are TRBV11-3 and TRBJ1-1, with a tentative D call TRBD1 (5 bases). This CDR3 comprises 13 residues. V was shortened by 5 bases and J by 1 base, with 8 bases between the two germline ends. CDR1 and CDR2 from the germline V gene are SGHNT and YENEEA. The CDR3 DNA follows: TGTGCCAGCAGCGCGGGACGGAACACTGAAGCTTTCTTT. Translated, it gives CASSAGRNTEAFF.

This chain connects TRBV29-1 to TRBJ2-5; no reliable D call. CDR3 length: 10 residues. V lost 5 bases and J lost 2, with 3 bases in between. Germline-derived CDR1 and CDR2 are SQVTM and ANQGSEA. The CDR3 spells CSVHQETQYF. CDR3 sequence (DNA): TGCAGCGTTCATCAAGAGACCCAGTACTTC.

The chain is built from TRBV4-1 and TRBJ2-3, with D possibly being TRBD2 (6 bases). With 3 bases removed from V and 0 bases from J, the gap between germline ends came to 22 bases. Germline CDR1 and CDR2: MGHRA and YSYEKL. The CDR3 is 19 residues long. The CDR3 loop reads CASSHHRGRGVGSTDTQYF. CDR3 nucleotide sequence: TGCGCCAGCAGCCACCATCGAGGGCGCGGGGTGGGAAGCACAGATACGCAGTATTTT.

This chain joins TRBV5-4 and TRBJ2-1; D is uncertain. CDR1 SGHNT and CDR2 YYREEE come from the germline V gene (reference sequence). The V gene lost 0 bases and the J gene lost 5 bases, with 12 bases spanning the gap. The CDR3 consists of 15 residues. DNA of the CDR3: TGTGCCAGCAGCTTGGCCGGGTCTAACAACAATGAGCAGTTCTTC. Its protein is CASSLAGSNNNEQFF. Combining the CDR3 with reference TRBV5-4 and TRBJ2-1 gives the whole variable domain ETGVTQSPTHLIKTRGQQVTLRCSSQSGHNTVSWYQQALGQGPQFIFQYYREEENGRGNFPPRFSGLQFPNYSSELNVNALELDDSALYLCASSLAGSNNNEQFFGPGTRLTVL.

This rearrangement joins TRBV18 to TRBJ2-2; TRBD1 agrees at 11 bases. CDR1 and CDR2 from the germline V gene are KGHSH and LQKENI. V dropped 6 bases and J dropped 5; count of bases not matched to a gene: 2. The CDR3 has 14 residues. Here the CDR3 DNA reads TGTGCCAGCTCCCGGGACAGGGGGACCGGGGAGCTGTTTTTT. The encoded protein is CASSRDRGTGELFF.

The rearrangement joins TRBV2 to TRBJ1-1; D might be TRBD1 (5 bases). The V end lost 4 bases, the J end lost 6 bases, and 12 bases lay between the germline ends. CDR3 length: 13 residues. Germline values: CDR1 SNHLY, CDR2 FYNNEI. The DNA of the CDR3 is TGTGCCAGCAGTGGACAGCCCGGATCTGAAGCTTTCTTT. Protein product: CASSGQPGSEAFF.

The chain employs TRBV11-2 and TRBJ2-1; 9 bases agree with TRBD2. The CDR3 is 16 residues long. Germline assignment: CDR1 SGHAT and CDR2 FQNNGV. After removal of 3 bases from V and 1 base from J, the junction contained 4 bases not matched to a gene. Here the CDR3 reads CASSFSAGGSYNEQFF. CDR3 sequence (DNA): TGTGCCAGCAGCTTTTCGGCGGGAGGGTCCTACAATGAGCAGTTCTTC.

The rearrangement links TRBV30 to TRBJ2-4, with D perhaps TRBD2 (6 bases). The germline V gene encodes CDR1 GTSNPN and CDR2 SVGIG (reference sequence). The CDR3 contains 16 residues. V shed 0 bases and J shed 0 bases, with 12 bases lying between them. The CDR3 is CAWSVGGRLAKNIQYF. The CDR3 DNA follows: TGTGCCTGGAGTGTAGGAGGGCGGCTAGCCAAAAACATTCAGTACTTC.